This TCR beta chain comes out of a study of T cell changes during pregnancy in multiple sclerosis. Some clones are missing from TCRdb's copy, which holds only in-frame ones; the method was immunoSEQ multiplex PCR. The repertoire holds roughly 27,000 clones, with around 94% as singletons. In germline, CDR1 is SGHVS, CDR2 FQNEAQ. The CDR3 contains 15 residues. V lost 5 bases to trimming and J lost 1 base; unmatched junction nucleotides: 6. The chain employs TRBV7-8 and TRBJ2-7, with 9 bases lining up with TRBD2. The material was CD4+ T cells from peripheral blood mononuclear cells, obtained in the first trimester of pregnancy. This clonotype was obtained from a female donor with multiple sclerosis, enrolled in a pregnancy study. CDR3 in amino acids: CASSTGGGESYEQYF. The CDR3 bases are TGTGCCAGCAGCACGGGCGGGGGGGAGTCCTACGAGCAGTACTTC. Filled out from reference TRBV7-8 and TRBJ2-7, the complete variable domain reads GAGVSQSPRYKVAKRGQDVALRCDPISGHVSLFWYQQALGQGPEFLTYFQNEAQLDKSGLPSDRFFAERPEGSVSTLKIQRTQQEDSAVYLCASSTGGGESYEQYFGPGTRLTVT.